Given below is one T cell receptor beta chain in context. The antigen remains unidentified. The data are from a study of shared clonotypes between healthy human individuals. Assay execution proceeded at the deep level. Assay: immunoSEQ multiplex PCR; the TCRdb copy retains only in-frame clones and omits some. This sample has 600,000 to 800,000 clones; roughly two thirds occur once, and the top ten carry more than 1.5%. Partitioning of CD4+ cells yielded a CD45RA+ naive subset and a CD45RA-negative memory subset. Study findings and constraints: Large sequencing depth failed to make sorted-subset sequencing complete, rarefaction showed.

The CDR3 has 14 amino acids. In germline, CDR1 is MNHNS, CDR2 SASEGT. Trimming left V 3 bases short and J 3 bases short, with 8 bases between. Source material: memory CD4+ T cells sorted from blood. Indicated subset: CD45RA-negative fraction. The V call is TRBV6-1, the J call TRBJ1-4; no clear D. The receptor comes from a woman aged 25 to 45 in good health. The CDR3 sequence is CASSDSWSNEKLFF. The CDR3 DNA is TGTGCCAGCAGTGATTCATGGTCTAATGAAAAACTGTTTTTT.